This T cell receptor beta chain emerged from a study of OX40 agonist ivuxolimab in advanced cancers. Study findings and constraints: Compared with CD4+, CD8+ T cells on average had more expanded clones.

Trimming stripped 6 bases from V and 5 bases from J, with 17 bases between. The CDR3 is 15 amino acids. Per the germline V gene, CDR1 is MNHEY and CDR2 is SMNVEV (reference sequence). On this clone itself: Its antigen is unknown.

Method: immunoSEQ multiplex PCR; TCRdb's copy keeps in-frame clones and lacks some. This sample has 20,000 or so clones, with 65% to 80% found just once. Specimen: CD4+ or CD8+ T cells sorted from blood, collected in a trial of the OX40 agonist ivuxolimab. The genes are TRBV27 and TRBJ2-1; D possibly corresponds to TRBD2 (5 bases). The receptor was derived from an adult with an advanced solid tumor such as melanoma, head and neck, liver or kidney cancer. The DNA of the CDR3 is TGTGCCAGCAGGATAGAGGGCCAAATGAACAATGAGCAGTTCTTC. As protein: CASRIEGQMNNEQFF.